This entry lists 17 T cell receptor beta chains sequenced from one sample in a study of OX40 agonist ivuxolimab in advanced cancers. The table came from immunoSEQ multiplex PCR; TCRdb's copy has only in-frame clones and leaves some out. The table records tens of thousands of clones, about 90% of them present only once. Sequencing was performed on CD4+ or CD8+ T cells sorted from blood, taken in a trial of the OX40 agonist ivuxolimab. All receptors derive from an adult with an advanced solid tumor such as melanoma, head and neck, liver or kidney cancer.

This chain links TRBV6-1 with TRBJ2-5, with D perhaps matching TRBD1 (5 bases). The germline gives CDR1 MNHNS, CDR2 SASEGT. The V and J ends lost 7 bases and 5 bases respectively, with 14 bases between them. The CDR3 sequence is 13 residues long. The CDR3 is CASNRQGDETQYF. In nucleotides, the CDR3 is TGTGCCAGCAATAGGCAGGGTGACGAGACCCAGTACTTC.

The rearrangement links TRBV10-3 to TRBJ2-3; D is possibly TRBD2 (6 bases). The V gene lost 8 bases and the J gene lost 2 bases, with 11 bases spanning the gap. The CDR3 consists of 13 residues. The germline gives CDR1 ENHRY, CDR2 SYGVKD. Here the CDR3 reads CAIRLADTDTQYF. CDR3 sequence (DNA): TGTGCCATCCGATTAGCGGACACAGATACGCAGTATTTT.

V is TRBV11-3 and J is TRBJ2-5, with D possibly TRBD1 on 6 matching bases. The germline V gene has CDR1 SGHNT and CDR2 YENEEA. The CDR3 is made up of 16 amino acids. The ends were cut back, 5 bases at V and 0 bases at J, with 16 bases in the middle. The CDR3 protein is CASSDKQGEYQETQYF. Written as DNA, the CDR3 is TGTGCCAGCAGCGATAAACAGGGAGAGTACCAAGAGACCCAGTACTTC. Combining the CDR3 with reference TRBV11-3 and TRBJ2-5 gives the whole variable domain EAGVVQSPRYKIIEKKQPVAFWCNPISGHNTLYWYLQNLGQGPELLIRYENEEAVDDSQLPKDRFSAERLKGVDSTLKIQPAELGDSAVYLCASSDKQGEYQETQYFGPGTRLLVL.

The V gene is TRBV5-1, the J gene TRBJ2-7, with a weak D call TRBD1 (5 bases). The V and J ends lost 0 bases and 2 bases respectively, with 18 bases between them. Germline V CDR1 and CDR2: SGHRS, YFSETQ. The CDR3 runs to 17 residues. The chain's CDR3 is CASSLAVRANLPYEQYF. CDR3 bases: TGCGCCAGCAGCTTGGCCGTCAGGGCGAACTTACCCTACGAGCAGTACTTC.

V is TRBV30 and J is TRBJ2-7; maybe TRBD1 (5 bases). CDR1 is GTSNPN, CDR2 SVGIG, per germline (reference sequence). The CDR3 has 12 residues. V was cut by 5 bases and J by 3 bases, with 11 bases left in between. The chain's CDR3 is CAWDVDSYEQYF. The DNA for the CDR3 is TGTGCCTGGGACGTCGACAGCTACGAGCAGTACTTC.

This clone has a single count. V is TRBV9 and J is TRBJ1-1; 8 positions agree with TRBD1. The CDR3 spans 12 residues. Germline CDR1 is SGDLS and CDR2 is YYNGEE. The ends lost 3 bases at V and 10 bases at J; junction bases unmatched: 5. CDR3 bases: TGTGCCAGCAGCGGCGGACAGGGACGAGCTTTCTTT. This gives the protein CASSGGQGRAFF.

This clone was observed a few times. The gene calls are TRBV9 and TRBJ1-4, with D possibly TRBD1 on 6 matching bases. V was shortened by 2 bases and J by 10 bases, with 15 bases between the two germline ends. The CDR3 has 14 residues. Germline loops: CDR1 SGDLS, CDR2 YYNGEE. CDR3 in amino acids: CASSVGSQGTKLFF. The DNA for the CDR3 is TGTGCCAGCAGCGTTGGTTCACAGGGAACAAAACTGTTTTTT.

V usage is TRBV6-6 and J usage is TRBJ2-1; 8 nucleotides line up with TRBD2. From germline, CDR1 is MNHNY and CDR2 SVGAGI (reference sequence). This CDR3 has 15 residues. V was pared by 2 bases and J by 3 bases, with 3 bases of the junction left unmatched. The CDR3: CASSYEAGDYNEQFF. The CDR3 DNA sequence: TGTGCCAGCAGTTACGAAGCGGGAGACTACAATGAGCAGTTCTTC.

This chain uses TRBV27 with TRBJ2-1, with D unresolved. Germline CDR1 and CDR2: MNHEY and SMNVEV (reference sequence). Trimming removed 5 bases at V and 3 bases at J, with 11 bases between. This CDR3 comprises 14 residues. The DNA of the CDR3 is TGTGCCAGCAGTCTGTCCCGGGTCTACAATGAGCAGTTCTTC. Its translation is CASSLSRVYNEQFF.

The rearrangement uses TRBV30 and TRBJ2-7, with TRBD1 identical over 8 bases. The CDR3 has 14 residues. The V segment lost 2 bases and the J segment 3 bases; nucleotides outside the gene matches: 6. Germline CDR1 GTSNPN, CDR2 SVGIG (reference sequence). The CDR3 is CAWSLTGGSYEQYF. CDR3 bases: TGTGCCTGGAGTCTCACAGGGGGTAGCTACGAGCAGTACTTC. Complete variable domain (other parts from reference TRBV30 and TRBJ2-7): SQTIHQWPATLVQPVGSPLSLECTVEGTSNPNLYWYRQAAGRGLQLLFYSVGIGQISSEVPQNLSASRPQDRQFILSSKKLLLSDSGFYLCAWSLTGGSYEQYFGPGTRLTVT.

The genes are TRBV18 and TRBJ2-7; D remains unclear. Germline CDR1 reads KGHSH; CDR2 reads LQKENI. Trimming removed 2 bases from V and 0 bases from J, with 2 bases in between. This CDR3 is built from 12 residues. The CDR3 nucleotides read TGTGCCAGCTCACCATACTCCTACGAGCAGTACTTC. Protein product: CASSPYSYEQYF. Full variable domain (outside the CDR3, taken from reference TRBV18 and TRBJ2-7): NAGVMQNPRHLVRRRGQEARLRCSPMKGHSHVYWYRQLPEEGLKFMVYLQKENIIDESGMPKERFSAEFPKEGPSILRIQQVVRGDSAAYFCASSPYSYEQYFGPGTRLTVT.

This chain joins TRBV5-1 and TRBJ2-3; D remains unclear. V lost 0 bases to trimming and J lost 2 bases, with 13 bases between them. The germline CDR1 and CDR2 sequences are SGHRS and YFSETQ. This CDR3 is 16 amino acids long. CDR3 amino acids: CASSLELRGITDTQYF. In nucleotides, the CDR3 is TGCGCCAGCAGCTTGGAGCTTCGCGGAATCACAGATACGCAGTATTTT.

The V call is TRBV6-5, the J call TRBJ1-3; possible D gene TRBD1, 5 bases. Trimming pared 2 bases from V and 2 bases from J, leaving 10 bases between. Germline V gives CDR1 MNHEY, CDR2 SVGAGI. This CDR3 region has 15 residues. The CDR3 region is CASSYRRDPGNTIYF. CDR3 DNA: TGTGCCAGCAGTTACCGCAGGGACCCTGGAAACACCATATATTTT.

The V and J genes are TRBV2 and TRBJ1-4; the D gene is possibly TRBD1 (5 bases). Between the trimmed V and J ends, which lost 7 bases and 1 base, there was a span of 10 bases. The CDR3 totals 14 residues. Germline CDR1 reads SNHLY; CDR2 reads FYNNEI. The CDR3: CASKSRVTNEKLFF. The CDR3 DNA reads TGTGCCAGCAAGAGCAGGGTAACTAATGAAAAACTGTTTTTT.

The rearrangement joins TRBV19 to TRBJ1-2, with 7 bases identical to TRBD1. There are 15 residues in the CDR3. The V gene end was trimmed by 3 bases and the J gene end by 8 bases; junction bases not matched to a gene: 12. Germline V gene data show CDR1 as LNHDA and CDR2 as SQIVND (reference sequence). CDR3 DNA sequence: TGTGCCAGTAGTATTGTCAGGAGGGGGCCGACGGGCTACACCTTC. Protein sequence: CASSIVRRGPTGYTF.

The chain uses TRBV19 and TRBJ1-2, with D maybe TRBD1 (5 bases). CDR3 length: 12 residues. V was pared by 5 bases and J by 4 bases, with 8 bases between. From germline, CDR1 is LNHDA and CDR2 SQIVND (reference sequence). The CDR3 sequence is CASSPGAYGYTF. For the CDR3, the DNA is TGTGCCAGTAGTCCTGGGGCCTATGGCTACACCTTC.

V gene TRBV4-1 combines with J gene TRBJ1-6, with D unclear. With 0 bases removed from V and 0 bases from J, the gap between germline ends came to 12 bases. The length of the CDR3 is 18 residues. Per the germline V gene, CDR1 is MGHRA and CDR2 is YSYEKL. DNA of the CDR3: TGCGCCAGCAGCCAAGATCGCGGAGTTAGCTCCTATAATTCACCCCTCCACTTT. Translating gives CASSQDRGVSSYNSPLHF.